This T cell receptor (beta chain) originates from a study of blood T cell repertoires in COVID-19. About the study: Collection of acute and convalescent COVID-19 samples took place in the United States, Italy and Spain.

Libraries were prepared by immunoSEQ multiplex PCR; TCRdb keeps only in-frame clonotypes and omits some of them. Of about 280,000 clones in the sample, roughly nine tenths are singletons; the top ten hold 2% to 2.5%. The V end lost 1 base, the J end lost 7 bases, and 13 bases lay between the germline ends. The germline V gene encodes CDR1 MGHDK and CDR2 SYGVNS. The CDR3 runs to 14 residues. The sample was peripheral blood. This chain joins TRBV25-1 and TRBJ1-2; D is uncertain. This TCR derives from a man aged 45-65 years with acute or convalescent COVID-19. In DNA, the CDR3 is TGTGCCAGCAGTGAATTCACGGCTAGGTCTGGCTACACCTTC. Translated, it gives CASSEFTARSGYTF.